The rows below give T cell receptor beta chains drawn from one sample of a study. TCRdb analysed the RT-PCR reads with MiXCR anew, one entry per CDR3 protein. The sample carries approximately 720,000 distinct CDR3 sequences, approximately 14% recorded once. Sequencing was done on a sample of memory CD4+ T cells from blood. These receptor sequences come from a female donor in good health, serving as a healthy control. CDR3s include the opening cysteine and the closing phenylalanine or tryptophan. Fields, in order: D gene, J gene, clone size, V gene, CDR3 protein, CDR3 DNA. A D gene is named only where the DNA matches it firmly. Clone size is not always given. Where it is, it says once, few, many or a class for expanded clones.

D gene: TRBD1; J gene: TRBJ1-2; clone size: few; V gene: TRBV20-1; CDR3 protein: CSAQKRTGGSDGYTF; CDR3 DNA: TGCAGTGCCCAAAAGAGGACAGGGGGCTCGGACGGCTACACCTTC
D gene: TRBD2; J gene: TRBJ2-7; clone size: few; V gene: TRBV20-1; CDR3 protein: CSARAISGLASSYEQYF; CDR3 DNA: TGCAGTGCTAGAGCGATCTCGGGACTAGCGAGCTCCTACGAGCAGTACTTC
D gene: -; J gene: TRBJ2-6; clone size: many; V gene: TRBV5-1; CDR3 protein: CASSLQQGVGANVLTF; CDR3 DNA: TGCGCCAGCAGCTTACAGCAGGGTGTTGGGGCCAACGTCCTGACTTTC
D gene: TRBD2; J gene: TRBJ2-7; clone size: many; V gene: TRBV6-5; CDR3 protein: CASSPLAGDEQYF; CDR3 DNA: TGTGCCAGCAGTCCACTAGCGGGAGACGAGCAGTACTTC
D gene: -; J gene: TRBJ1-3; clone size: -; V gene: TRBV28; CDR3 protein: CASTYTSDTIYF; CDR3 DNA: TGTGCCAGCACCTACACCTCGGACACCATATATTTT
D gene: -; J gene: TRBJ1-1; clone size: many; V gene: TRBV12-3/TRBV12-4; CDR3 protein: CASQLGGDTEAFF; CDR3 DNA: TGTGCCAGCCAACTTGGGGGAGACACTGAAGCTTTCTTT
D gene: TRBD2; J gene: TRBJ2-1; clone size: -; V gene: TRBV2; CDR3 protein: CASRDGLASNEQFF; CDR3 DNA: TGTGCCAGCAGGGATGGACTAGCTTCCAATGAGCAGTTCTTC
D gene: -; J gene: TRBJ1-3; clone size: -; V gene: TRBV12-3/TRBV12-4; CDR3 protein: CATSVWRGAAGNTIYF; CDR3 DNA: TGTGCCACCTCAGTCTGGCGGGGGGCGGCTGGAAACACCATATATTTT
D gene: -; J gene: TRBJ1-4; clone size: few; V gene: TRBV11-2; CDR3 protein: CASSSETRGAAEKLFF; CDR3 DNA: TGTGCCAGCAGCTCCGAAACGAGGGGGGCTGCTGAAAAACTGTTTTTT
D gene: -; J gene: TRBJ1-1; clone size: many; V gene: TRBV6-5; CDR3 protein: CASSPTTTGDTEAFF; CDR3 DNA: TGTGCCAGCAGCCCGACGACAACGGGGGACACTGAAGCTTTCTTT
D gene: -; J gene: TRBJ2-1; clone size: once; V gene: TRBV7-2; CDR3 protein: CASSFYAGYNEQFF; CDR3 DNA: TGTGCCAGCAGCTTCTATGCGGGGTACAATGAGCAGTTCTTC
D gene: -; J gene: TRBJ2-1; clone size: few; V gene: TRBV7-3; CDR3 protein: CASSLRSGDLNEQFF; CDR3 DNA: TGTGCCAGCAGCTTAAGGTCGGGAGATCTCAATGAGCAGTTCTTC
D gene: TRBD1; J gene: TRBJ1-2; clone size: few; V gene: TRBV2; CDR3 protein: CASREGQRVRGYTF; CDR3 DNA: TGTGCCAGCAGAGAGGGACAGCGAGTTAGGGGCTACACCTTC
D gene: -; J gene: TRBJ2-1; clone size: many; V gene: TRBV7-2; CDR3 protein: CASSLGTGGTF; CDR3 DNA: TGTGCCAGCAGCTTAGGCACTGGGGGGACCTTC
D gene: -; J gene: TRBJ1-6; clone size: -; V gene: TRBV15; CDR3 protein: CATAESSYNSPLHF; CDR3 DNA: TGTGCCACCGCGGAGAGCTCCTATAATTCACCCCTCCACTTT
D gene: -; J gene: TRBJ2-1; clone size: few; V gene: TRBV24-1; CDR3 protein: CATSDPGHNNEQFF; CDR3 DNA: TGTGCCACCAGTGACCCGGGACATAACAATGAGCAGTTCTTC
D gene: -; J gene: TRBJ2-1; clone size: -; V gene: TRBV20-1; CDR3 protein: CSARVHRGRAGNEQFF; CDR3 DNA: TGCAGTGCTAGAGTTCATAGGGGGAGGGCCGGTAATGAGCAGTTCTTC
D gene: -; J gene: TRBJ1-2; clone size: -; V gene: TRBV4-3; CDR3 protein: CASSQGQSRVGADGYTF; CDR3 DNA: TGCGCCAGCAGCCAAGGGCAAAGCAGGGTCGGTGCGGATGGCTACACCTTC
D gene: TRBD2; J gene: TRBJ2-2; clone size: -; V gene: TRBV5-4; CDR3 protein: CASSTPLRGTSGTGELFF; CDR3 DNA: TGTGCCAGCAGCACACCACTGCGGGGGACTAGCGGCACCGGGGAGCTGTTTTTT
D gene: -; J gene: TRBJ2-1; clone size: many; V gene: TRBV7-6; CDR3 protein: CASSLAGGGEQFF; CDR3 DNA: TGTGCCAGCAGCTTAGCTGGTGGAGGTGAGCAGTTCTTC
D gene: -; J gene: TRBJ1-3; clone size: few; V gene: TRBV30; CDR3 protein: CAWSVYGDSGNTIYF; CDR3 DNA: TGTGCCTGGAGTGTATACGGGGACTCTGGAAACACCATATATTTT
D gene: -; J gene: TRBJ2-1; clone size: few; V gene: TRBV4-2; CDR3 protein: CASSQDPADYNEQFF; CDR3 DNA: TGTGCCAGCAGCCAAGACCCAGCGGACTACAATGAGCAGTTCTTC
D gene: TRBD2; J gene: TRBJ2-5; clone size: few; V gene: TRBV20-1; CDR3 protein: CSGGGRGQETQYF; CDR3 DNA: TGCAGTGGGGGCGGGAGGGGCCAAGAGACCCAGTACTTC
D gene: TRBD1; J gene: TRBJ1-5; clone size: few; V gene: TRBV6-4; CDR3 protein: CASSVADRVTGLENQPQHF; CDR3 DNA: TGTGCCAGCAGTGTTGCGGACAGGGTAACGGGGTTGGAAAATCAGCCCCAGCATTTT
D gene: -; J gene: TRBJ2-7; clone size: few; V gene: TRBV28; CDR3 protein: CASTRTAVYEQYF; CDR3 DNA: TGTGCCAGCACCCGGACGGCAGTCTACGAGCAGTACTTC
D gene: TRBD1; J gene: TRBJ1-2; clone size: few; V gene: TRBV20-1; CDR3 protein: CSAITDRGYGYTF; CDR3 DNA: TGCAGTGCTATAACGGACAGGGGTTATGGCTACACCTTC
D gene: TRBD1; J gene: TRBJ1-6; clone size: many; V gene: TRBV5-1; CDR3 protein: CASSLTGQASRSPLHF; CDR3 DNA: TGCGCCAGCAGCCTAACCGGACAGGCCAGCAGGTCACCCCTCCACTTT